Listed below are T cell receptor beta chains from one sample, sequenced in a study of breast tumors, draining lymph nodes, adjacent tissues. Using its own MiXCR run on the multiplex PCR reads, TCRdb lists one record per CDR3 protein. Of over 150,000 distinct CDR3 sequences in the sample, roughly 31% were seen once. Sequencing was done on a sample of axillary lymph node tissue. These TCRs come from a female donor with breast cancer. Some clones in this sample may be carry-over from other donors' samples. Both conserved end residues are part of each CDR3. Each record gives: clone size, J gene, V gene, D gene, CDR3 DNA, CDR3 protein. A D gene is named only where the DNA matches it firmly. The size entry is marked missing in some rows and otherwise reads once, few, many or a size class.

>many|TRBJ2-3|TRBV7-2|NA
TGTGCCAGCAGCTTCCGCGCCCCGGGCACAGATACGCAGTATTTT
CASSFRAPGTDTQYF
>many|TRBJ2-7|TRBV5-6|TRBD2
TGTGCCAGCAGCCGCAGGACTAGCGGGAGCCCCTACGAGCAGTACTTC
CASSRRTSGSPYEQYF
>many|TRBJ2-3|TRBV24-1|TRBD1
TGTGCCACCAGTGACATACGGACAGGGACAGATACGCAGTATTTT
CATSDIRTGTDTQYF
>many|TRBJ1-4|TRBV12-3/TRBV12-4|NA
TGTGCCAGTGGACAGCCCAATAATGAAAAACTGTTTTTT
CASGQPNNEKLFF
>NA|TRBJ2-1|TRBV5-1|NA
TGCGCCAGCGGTTTACAACAGGGAACCCAAAATGAGCAGTTCTTC
CASGLQQGTQNEQFF
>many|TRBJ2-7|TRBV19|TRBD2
TGTGCCAGTAGCCAAATGACTAGCGGAGGATACGAGCAGTACTTC
CASSQMTSGGYEQYF
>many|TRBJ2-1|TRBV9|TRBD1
TGTGCCAGCAGCGTCGAGGGGGCCGAGTACAATGAGCAGTTCTTC
CASSVEGAEYNEQFF
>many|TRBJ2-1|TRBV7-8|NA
TGTGCCAGCCCTCGAGGCGAGCAGTTCTTC
CASPRGEQFF
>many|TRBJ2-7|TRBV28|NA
TGTGCCAGCAGTTTGGGCCACGGCGAGCAGTACTTC
CASSLGHGEQYF
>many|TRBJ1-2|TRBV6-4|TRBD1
TGTGCCAGCAGGGACAGGGCATCCCAAAACTATGGCTACACCTTC
CASRDRASQNYGYTF
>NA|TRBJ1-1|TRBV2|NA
TGTGCCAGCAGTGTGGCGGGGGAAGCTTTCTTT
CASSVAGEAFF
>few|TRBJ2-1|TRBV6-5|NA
TGTGCCAGCAGGCCCTTGGGGGGTTACAATGAGCAGTTCTTC
CASRPLGGYNEQFF
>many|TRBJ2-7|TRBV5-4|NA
TGTGCCAGCAGCTTGCACGACGGCACCTACGAGCAGTACTTC
CASSLHDGTYEQYF
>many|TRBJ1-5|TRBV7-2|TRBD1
TGTGCCAGCAGCTTAGCCGGGACAGGGCCTTTCAATCAGCCCCAGCATTTT
CASSLAGTGPFNQPQHF
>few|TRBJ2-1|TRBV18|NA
TGTGCCAGCTCACCCCAAAGGGGGTACAATGAGCAGTTCTTC
CASSPQRGYNEQFF
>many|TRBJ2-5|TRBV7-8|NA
TGTGCCAGCAGCTTAGACTTGCCGGGACATCAACAAGAGCCCCAGTACTTC
CASSLDLPGHQQEPQYF
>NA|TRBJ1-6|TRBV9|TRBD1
TGTGCCAGCAGCTCCACAGGGGGCGCGGATTCACCCCTCCACTTT
CASSSTGGADSPLHF
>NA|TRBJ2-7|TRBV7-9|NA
NA
CASSSFYICSARVGAGGPEQYF
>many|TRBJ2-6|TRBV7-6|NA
TGTGCCAGCACACAGGGACCTTACTCTGGGGCCAACGTCCTGACTTTC
CASTQGPYSGANVLTF
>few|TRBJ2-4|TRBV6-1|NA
TGTGCCAGCAGCCTTACAGCCAAAAACATTCAGTACTTC
CASSLTAKNIQYF
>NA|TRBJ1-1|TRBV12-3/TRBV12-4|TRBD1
TGTGCCAGCAGTTTTAGACAGGGTACCATGAACACTGAAGCTTTCTTT
CASSFRQGTMNTEAFF
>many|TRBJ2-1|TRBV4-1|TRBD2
TGCGCCAGCAGCCCCCTAACTAGCGGGGAGAACAATGAGCAGTTCTTC
CASSPLTSGENNEQFF
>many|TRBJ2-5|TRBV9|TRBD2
TGTGCCAGCAGCCCCGGTGGCGGGGGGGCAACTGAGACCCAGTACTTC
CASSPGGGGATETQYF
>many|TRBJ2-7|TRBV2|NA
TGTGCCAGCAGTGAGGCAGGGCTGCTAGTCGAGCAGTACTTC
CASSEAGLLVEQYF
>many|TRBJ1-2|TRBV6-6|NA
TGTGCCAGCAGTTTAGTTCAGGGATTGAGTGGCTACACCTTC
CASSLVQGLSGYTF
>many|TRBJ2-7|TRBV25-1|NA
TGTGCCAGCAGGGCCCCGCTAGGTTATGGGTCCGAGCAGTACTTC
CASRAPLGYGSEQYF
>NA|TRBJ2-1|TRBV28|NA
TGTGCCAGCAGTTCCGCGGGGACAGTGGTCTACAATGAGCAGTTCTTC
CASSSAGTVVYNEQFF
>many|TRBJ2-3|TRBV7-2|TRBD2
TGTGCCAGCAGCTTAGTGGGGACTAGCGGGAGGGCCGGAACAGATACGCAGTATTTT
CASSLVGTSGRAGTDTQYF
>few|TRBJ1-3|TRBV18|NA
TGTGCCAGCTCACTAGGGACGCGGGGCTCTGGAAACACCATATATTTT
CASSLGTRGSGNTIYF